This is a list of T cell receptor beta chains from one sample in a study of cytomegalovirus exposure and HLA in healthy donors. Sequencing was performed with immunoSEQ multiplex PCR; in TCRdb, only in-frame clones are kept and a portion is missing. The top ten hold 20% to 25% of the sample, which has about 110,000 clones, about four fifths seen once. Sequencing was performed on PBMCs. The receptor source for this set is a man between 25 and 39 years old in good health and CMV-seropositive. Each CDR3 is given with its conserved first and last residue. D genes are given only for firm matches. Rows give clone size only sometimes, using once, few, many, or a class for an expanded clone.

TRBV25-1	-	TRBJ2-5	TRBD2	TGTGCCAGCAGTGAAACTAGCGGGGGCTGGAAGGCCCAGTACTTC	CASSETSGGWKAQYF
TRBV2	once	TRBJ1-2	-	TGTGCCGTCAGCAACACGGAGAGCTATGGCTACACCTTC	CAVSNTESYGYTF
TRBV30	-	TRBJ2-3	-	TGTGCCTGGGCCTTAGGGGGAAGCACAGATACGCAGTATTTT	CAWALGGSTDTQYF
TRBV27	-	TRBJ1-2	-	TGTGCCAGCAGCAACAGGGCCCACTATGGCTACACCTTC	CASSNRAHYGYTF
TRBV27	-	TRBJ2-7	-	TGTGCCAGCAGTGCCGACTACCGTACCTACGAGCAGTACTTC	CASSADYRTYEQYF
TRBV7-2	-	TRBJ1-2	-	TGTGCCAGCAGCTTATCTACCGGAGCCTATGGCTACACCTTC	CASSLSTGAYGYTF
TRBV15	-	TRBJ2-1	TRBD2	TGTGCCACCAGCGGTAGCGGGAACTACAATGAGCAGTTCTTC	CATSGSGNYNEQFF
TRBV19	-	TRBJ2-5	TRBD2	TGTGCCAGTAGTATCCCCTTGACTAGCGGACAAGAGACCCAGTACTTC	CASSIPLTSGQETQYF
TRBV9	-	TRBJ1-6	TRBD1	TGTGCCAGCAGCGGAATTACGACAGGGCCAGGTTCACCCCTCCACTTT	CASSGITTGPGSPLHF
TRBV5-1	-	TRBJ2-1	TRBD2	TGCGCCAGCAGCTTGGTCGTGGCGGGGGTTTACAATGAGCAGTTCTTC	CASSLVVAGVYNEQFF
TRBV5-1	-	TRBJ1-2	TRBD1	TGCGCCAGCAGCCTCGTTGGACAGGGGGCTTATGGCTACACCTTC	CASSLVGQGAYGYTF
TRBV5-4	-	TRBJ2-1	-	TGTGCCAGCAGCATGGACGAGCCGAGAGACAATGAGCAGTTCTTC	CASSMDEPRDNEQFF
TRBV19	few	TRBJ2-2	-	TGTGCCAGTGGGTTTTATGGGGCCGGGCATAGCACCGGGGAGCTGTTTTTT	CASGFYGAGHSTGELFF
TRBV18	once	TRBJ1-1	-	TGTGCCAGCTCATTTCAGGCCATCCTGGGCACTGAAGCTTTCTTT	CASSFQAILGTEAFF
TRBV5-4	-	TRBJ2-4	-	TGTGCCAGCAGCTTCAGAGGGGCCAAAAACATTCAGTACTTC	CASSFRGAKNIQYF
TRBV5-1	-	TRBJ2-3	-	TGCGCCAGCAGCTTGGCCTCTAGGGGGTCACTAACCACCCCCCGCACAGATACGCAGTATTTT	CASSLASRGSLTTPRTDTQYF
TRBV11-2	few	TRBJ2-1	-	TGTGCCAGCAGCTTAGACCCTCAATTGAGCTCCTACAATGAGCAGTTCTTC	CASSLDPQLSSYNEQFF
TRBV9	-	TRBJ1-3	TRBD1	TGTGCCAGCAGCGTAGGGGGGACAGTATCTGGAAACACCATATATTTT	CASSVGGTVSGNTIYF
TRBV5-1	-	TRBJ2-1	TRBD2	TGCGCCAGCAGCGGGGGACTAGCATCCTACAATGAGCAGTTCTTC	CASSGGLASYNEQFF